These T cell receptor beta chains were read from a single sample in a study of identical twins. MiXCR, run by TCRdb on the 5' RACE reads, gives a single entry per CDR3 protein. Counted here are fewer than 650,000 distinct CDR3 sequences, about 7% occurring once; the ten biggest clones make up around 1.6%. The same data also went into a second study, on yellow fever vaccine responses in identical twins.

The sequenced material came from PBMCs. The origin of the receptors is a woman aged 18-29 years in good health. CDR3s include the opening cysteine and the closing phenylalanine or tryptophan. The D gene is left open where the match is weak. Size values are once, few and many counts, or a class for expanded clones, and some rows have none.

>few|TRBD1|TRBV11-2|TRBJ2-5
TGTGCCAGCAGCTCTCGGACAGGGTACCAAGAGACCCAGTACTTC
CASSSRTGYQETQYF
>NA|NA|TRBV2|TRBJ1-6
TGTGCCAGCAGTGAAGTAGGGCAGCCCCTCCACTTT
CASSEVGQPLHF
>few|NA|TRBV7-9|TRBJ2-7
TGTGCCAGCAGCTTAGGAGCCCTATTCTACGAGCAGTACTTC
CASSLGALFYEQYF
>NA|NA|TRBV19|TRBJ2-6
TGTGCCAGTGTAACGTGGGGGGCCAACGTCCTGACTTTC
CASVTWGANVLTF
>few|NA|TRBV11-2|TRBJ2-7
TGTGCCAGCAGCTTAGAACACTCCTACGAGCAGTACTTC
CASSLEHSYEQYF
>many|NA|TRBV14|TRBJ1-4
TGTGCCAGCAGCCAAGCCCCACCGGGACATGGTGAAAAACTGTTTTTT
CASSQAPPGHGEKLFF
>NA|TRBD2|TRBV3-1|TRBJ2-3
TGTGCCTGCAGCAGCGGGACCACTTCCCCGGGAGGGGGCACAGATACGCAGTATTTT
CACSSGTTSPGGGTDTQYF
>few|NA|TRBV6-1|TRBJ2-2
TGTGCCAGCAGAGAGCGACAGGAAAGTATCACCGGGGAGCTGTTTTTT
CASRERQESITGELFF
>NA|TRBD2|TRBV5-1|TRBJ2-2
TGCGCCAGCAGCGCAGCGGGGGTCTCCACCGGGGAGCTGTTTTTT
CASSAAGVSTGELFF
>many|NA|TRBV7-2|TRBJ2-6
TGTGCCAGCAGCTTTGGACGTCTTTACTCTGGGGCCAACGTCCTGACTTTC
CASSFGRLYSGANVLTF
>many|TRBD2|TRBV20-1|TRBJ2-1
TGCAGTGCTTCTGGCGGGAGCGGGAATGAGCAGTTCTTC
CSASGGSGNEQFF
>few|NA|TRBV29-1|TRBJ2-7
TGCAGCGTTGAAGATCGAGCAGGCGGCGAGCAGTACTTC
CSVEDRAGGEQYF
>few|TRBD2|TRBV7-7|TRBJ2-3
TGTGCCAGCAGCCTAGCGGGAGCCCCCACAGATACGCAGTATTTT
CASSLAGAPTDTQYF
>NA|NA|TRBV12-3/TRBV12-4|TRBJ1-3
TGTGCCAGCAGCTTTGGGGTTGGACAAGGGGGTAGAAACACCATATATTTT
CASSFGVGQGGRNTIYF
>NA|NA|TRBV7-9|TRBJ2-7
TGTGCCAGCAGCCCAAGGGGGTACTACGAGCAGTACTTC
CASSPRGYYEQYF
>NA|NA|TRBV5-1|TRBJ2-6
TGCGCCAGCAGCTTGGGCCAGGTATCCTCTGGGGCCAACGTCCTGACTTTC
CASSLGQVSSGANVLTF
>NA|NA|TRBV20-1|TRBJ1-2
TGCAGTGCTTCCCCCAAGGCCGCTAACTATGGCTACACCTTC
CSASPKAANYGYTF
>NA|NA|TRBV5-4|TRBJ2-7
TGTGCCAGCAGCTTGAGGGACACCGAGCAGTACTTC
CASSLRDTEQYF
>NA|TRBD2|TRBV2|TRBJ2-1
TGTGCCAGCAGGGGGACTAGCGGGAGCCACAATGAGCAGTTCTTC
CASRGTSGSHNEQFF
>many|TRBD2|TRBV11-2|TRBJ2-1
TGTGCCAGCAGCTTAGGGACTAGCGGGATTTGGGGGCAGTTCTTC
CASSLGTSGIWGQFF
>many|NA|TRBV10-3|TRBJ2-2
TGTGCCATCAGTGAGTCAAAGGGTATCAACACCGGGGAGCTGTTTTTT
CAISESKGINTGELFF
>NA|TRBD2|TRBV3-1|TRBJ2-3
TGTGCCAGCAGCCAAACTAGCGGGGGGACCACAGATACGCAGTATTTT
CASSQTSGGTTDTQYF
>few|NA|TRBV11-2|TRBJ2-1
TGTGCCAGCAGCTCCGCAGGGTTGGGCTCCTACAATGAGCAGTTCTTC
CASSSAGLGSYNEQFF
>many|NA|TRBV12-3/TRBV12-4|TRBJ2-2
TGTGCCAGCAGTTTTAGGGGTCTGGGGGGGCCCACCGGGGAGCTGTTTTTT
CASSFRGLGGPTGELFF
>NA|NA|TRBV2|TRBJ1-1
TGTGCCAGCAGTGAACTACAGTCGAACACTGAAGCTTTCTTT
CASSELQSNTEAFF
>many|NA|TRBV5-1|TRBJ2-3
TGCGCCAGCAGCACCCTCTGGGCCCCGCTCACAGATACGCAGTATTTT
CASSTLWAPLTDTQYF
>NA|NA|TRBV6-2/TRBV6-3|TRBJ1-5
TGTGCCAGCAGTGGTACCGGGACGGGTTATAGCAATCAGCCCCAGCATTTT
CASSGTGTGYSNQPQHF
>NA|NA|TRBV6-2/TRBV6-3|TRBJ2-1
TGTGCCAGCAGTTATGGGCCCCAGTACGATGAGCAGTTCTTC
CASSYGPQYDEQFF
>few|NA|TRBV28|TRBJ1-3
TGTGCCAGCAGTTTGGCCGGGACGACAGGAAACACCATATATTTT
CASSLAGTTGNTIYF
>few|NA|TRBV20-1|TRBJ2-5
TGCAGTGCTAGAGTACAGCAAGAGACCCAGTACTTC
CSARVQQETQYF
>few|TRBD2|TRBV4-1|TRBJ2-7
TGCGCCAGCAGCCAGACCGGGACTAGCGTATACCACGAGCAGTACTTC
CASSQTGTSVYHEQYF